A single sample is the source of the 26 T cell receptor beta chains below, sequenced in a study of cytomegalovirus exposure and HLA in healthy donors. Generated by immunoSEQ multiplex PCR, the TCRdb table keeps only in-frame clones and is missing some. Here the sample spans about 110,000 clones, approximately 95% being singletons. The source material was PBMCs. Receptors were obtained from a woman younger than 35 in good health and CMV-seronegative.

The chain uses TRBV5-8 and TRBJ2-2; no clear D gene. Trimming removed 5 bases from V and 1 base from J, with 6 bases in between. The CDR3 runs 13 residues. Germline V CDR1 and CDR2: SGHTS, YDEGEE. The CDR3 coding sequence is TGTGCCAGCAGACCGGTGAACACCGGGGAGCTGTTTTTT. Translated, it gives CASRPVNTGELFF.

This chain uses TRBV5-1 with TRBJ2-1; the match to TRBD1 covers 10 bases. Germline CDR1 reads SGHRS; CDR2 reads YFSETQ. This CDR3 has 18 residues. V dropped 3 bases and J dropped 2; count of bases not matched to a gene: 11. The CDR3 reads CASSSGTGAARAYNEQFF. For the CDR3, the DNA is TGCGCCAGCAGCTCCGGGACAGGGGCCGCCCGGGCCTACAATGAGCAGTTCTTC.

The CDR3 region has the DNA TGTGCCAGCAGCCAAGATAACTCGGGACTAAGCACAGATACGCAGTATTTT. Its translation is CASSQDNSGLSTDTQYF. The J gene is TRBJ2-3, the V gene TRBV14; 7 bases map to TRBD2. CDR1 is SGHDN and CDR2 is FVKESK in the germline V gene. CDR3 length: 17 amino acids. With V trimmed by 0 bases and J by 0 bases, 6 bases remained unmatched.

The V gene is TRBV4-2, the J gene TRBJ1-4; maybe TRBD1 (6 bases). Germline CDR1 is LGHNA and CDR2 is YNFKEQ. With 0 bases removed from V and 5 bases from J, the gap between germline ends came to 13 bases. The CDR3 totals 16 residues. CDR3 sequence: CASSQDRVGTNEKLFF. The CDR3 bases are TGTGCCAGCAGCCAAGATAGGGTAGGGACAAATGAAAAACTGTTTTTT.

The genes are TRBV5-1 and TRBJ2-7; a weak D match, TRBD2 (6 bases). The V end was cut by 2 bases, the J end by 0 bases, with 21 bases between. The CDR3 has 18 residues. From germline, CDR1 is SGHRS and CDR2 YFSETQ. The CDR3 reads CASSFLAQRDGSSYEQYF. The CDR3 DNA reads TGCGCCAGCAGCTTTTTGGCCCAGAGAGACGGGAGCTCCTACGAGCAGTACTTC.

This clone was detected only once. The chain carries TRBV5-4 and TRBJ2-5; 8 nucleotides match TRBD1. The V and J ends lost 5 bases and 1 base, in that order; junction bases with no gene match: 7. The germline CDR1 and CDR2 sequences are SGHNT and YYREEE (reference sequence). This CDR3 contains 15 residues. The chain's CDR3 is CASRPGGSLQETQYF. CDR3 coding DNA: TGTGCCAGCAGACCAGGGGGCTCTCTCCAAGAGACCCAGTACTTC.

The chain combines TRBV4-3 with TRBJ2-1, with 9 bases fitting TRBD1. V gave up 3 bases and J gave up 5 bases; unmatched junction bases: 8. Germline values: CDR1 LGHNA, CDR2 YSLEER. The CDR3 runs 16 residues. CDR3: CASSQGLRTGDNEQFF. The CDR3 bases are TGCGCCAGCAGCCAGGGACTCCGGACAGGGGACAATGAGCAGTTCTTC.

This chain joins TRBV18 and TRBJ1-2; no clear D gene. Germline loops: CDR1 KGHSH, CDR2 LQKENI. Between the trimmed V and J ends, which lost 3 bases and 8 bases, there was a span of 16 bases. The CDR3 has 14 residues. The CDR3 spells CASSPAGDPDGYTF. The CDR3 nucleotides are TGTGCCAGCTCACCGGCCGGGGATCCCGACGGCTACACCTTC. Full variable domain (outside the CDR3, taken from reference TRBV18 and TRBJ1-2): NAGVMQNPRHLVRRRGQEARLRCSPMKGHSHVYWYRQLPEEGLKFMVYLQKENIIDESGMPKERFSAEFPKEGPSILRIQQVVRGDSAAYFCASSPAGDPDGYTFGSGTRLTVV.

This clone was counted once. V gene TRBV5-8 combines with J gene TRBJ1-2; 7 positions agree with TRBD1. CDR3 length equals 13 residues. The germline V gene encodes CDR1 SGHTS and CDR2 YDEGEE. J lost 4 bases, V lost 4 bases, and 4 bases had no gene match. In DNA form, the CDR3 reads TGTGCCAGCAGCCGGGACAGCTTCTATGGCTACACCTTC. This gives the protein CASSRDSFYGYTF.

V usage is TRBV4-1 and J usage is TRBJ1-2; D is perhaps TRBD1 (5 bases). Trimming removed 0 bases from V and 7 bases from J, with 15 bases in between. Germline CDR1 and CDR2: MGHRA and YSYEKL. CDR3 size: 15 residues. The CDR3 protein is CASSQDFRRGSGYTF. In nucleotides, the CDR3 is TGCGCCAGCAGCCAAGATTTTCGGAGGGGCAGTGGCTACACCTTC.

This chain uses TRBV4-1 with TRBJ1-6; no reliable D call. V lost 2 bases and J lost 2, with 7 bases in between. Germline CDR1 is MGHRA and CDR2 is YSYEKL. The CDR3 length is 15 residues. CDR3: CASSQTGTYNSPLHF. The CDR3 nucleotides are TGCGCCAGCAGCCAAACGGGAACCTATAATTCACCCCTCCACTTT.

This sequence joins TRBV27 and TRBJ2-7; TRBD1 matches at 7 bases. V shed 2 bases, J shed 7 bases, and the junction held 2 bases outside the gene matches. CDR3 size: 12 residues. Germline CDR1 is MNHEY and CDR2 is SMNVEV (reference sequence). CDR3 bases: TGTGCCAGCAGTTTAACAGGGGCGGAGCAGTACTTC. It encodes CASSLTGAEQYF.

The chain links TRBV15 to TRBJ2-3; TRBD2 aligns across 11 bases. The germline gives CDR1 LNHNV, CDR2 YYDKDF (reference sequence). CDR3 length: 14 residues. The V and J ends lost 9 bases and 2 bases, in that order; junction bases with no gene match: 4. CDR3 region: CATSGGGSTDTQYF. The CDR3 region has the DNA TGTGCCACTAGCGGGGGGGGGTCCACAGATACGCAGTATTTT.

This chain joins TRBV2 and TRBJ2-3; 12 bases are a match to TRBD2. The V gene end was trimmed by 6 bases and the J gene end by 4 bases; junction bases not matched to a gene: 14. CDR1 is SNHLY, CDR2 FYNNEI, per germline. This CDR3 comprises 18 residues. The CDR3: CASSLLLAGGSRADTQYF. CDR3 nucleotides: TGTGCCAGCAGCCTTCTACTAGCGGGGGGAAGTAGAGCAGATACGCAGTATTTT.

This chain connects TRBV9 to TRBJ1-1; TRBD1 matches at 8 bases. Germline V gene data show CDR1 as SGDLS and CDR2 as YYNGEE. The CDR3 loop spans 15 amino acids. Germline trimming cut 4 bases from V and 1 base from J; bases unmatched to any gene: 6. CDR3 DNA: TGTGCCAGCAGCCCCCGGGACAGGCAGAACACTGAAGCTTTCTTT. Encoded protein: CASSPRDRQNTEAFF.

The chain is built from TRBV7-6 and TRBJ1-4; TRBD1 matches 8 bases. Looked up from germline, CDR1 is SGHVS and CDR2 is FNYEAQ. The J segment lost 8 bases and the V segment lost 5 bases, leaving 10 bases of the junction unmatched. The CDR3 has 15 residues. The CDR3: CASSTDQGAEEKLFF. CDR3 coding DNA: TGTGCCAGCAGCACAGATCAGGGGGCAGAGGAAAAACTGTTTTTT. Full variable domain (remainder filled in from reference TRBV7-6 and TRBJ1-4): GAGVSQSPRYKVTKRGQDVALRCDPISGHVSLYWYRQALGQGPEFLTYFNYEAQQDKSGLPNDRFSAERPEGSISTLTIQRTEQRDSAMYRCASSTDQGAEEKLFFGSGTQLSVL.

CDR3 protein: CATSRETGAYNEQFF. The CDR3 coding sequence is TGTGCCACCAGCAGAGAGACAGGGGCCTACAATGAGCAGTTCTTC. V usage is TRBV15 and J usage is TRBJ2-1, with 8 bases matching TRBD1. In germline, CDR1 is LNHNV, CDR2 YYDKDF (reference sequence). The CDR3 runs 15 residues. The junction had 0 bases not matched to a gene; V was cut back by 0 bases and J by 2 bases. The whole variable domain, filled in from reference TRBV15 and TRBJ2-1, reads DAMVIQNPRYQVTQFGKPVTLSCSQTLNHNVMYWYQQKSSQAPKLLFHYYDKDFNNEADTPDNFQSRRPNTSFCFLDIRSPGLGDTAMYLCATSRETGAYNEQFFGPGTRLTVL.

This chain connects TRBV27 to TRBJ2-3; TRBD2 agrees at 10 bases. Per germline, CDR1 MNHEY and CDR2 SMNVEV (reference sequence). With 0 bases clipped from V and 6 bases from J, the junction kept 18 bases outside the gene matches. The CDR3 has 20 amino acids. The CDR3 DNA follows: TGTGCCAGCAGTTTATCAGGGCCATCGACAGCGGGGGGGCTCGGTGATACGCAGTATTTT. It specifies CASSLSGPSTAGGLGDTQYF.

As DNA, the CDR3 is TGCGCCAGCAGCTGGGGACAGGGTGGGATGAACACTGAAGCTTTCTTT. Protein product: CASSWGQGGMNTEAFF. The chain recombines TRBV5-1 with TRBJ1-1; 9 bases are a match to TRBD1. V shed 3 bases, J shed 0 bases, and the junction held 6 bases outside the gene matches. Per germline, CDR1 SGHRS and CDR2 YFSETQ. The CDR3 loop spans 16 amino acids.

The chain's CDR3 is CASSQETGPSYEQYF. CDR3 nucleotide sequence: TGCGCCAGCAGCCAAGAAACAGGGCCTTCCTACGAGCAGTACTTC. The V call is TRBV4-3, the J call TRBJ2-7; weak D call: TRBD1 (6 bases). Germline CDR1 reads LGHNA; CDR2 reads YSLEER. Between the trimmed V and J ends, which lost 0 bases and 1 base, there was a span of 10 bases. The CDR3 loop spans 15 amino acids.

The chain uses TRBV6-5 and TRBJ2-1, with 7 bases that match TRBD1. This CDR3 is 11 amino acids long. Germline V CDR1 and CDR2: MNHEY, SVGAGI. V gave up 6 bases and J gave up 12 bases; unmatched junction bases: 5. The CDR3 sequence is CASSQGVGQFF. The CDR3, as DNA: TGTGCCAGCAGCCAGGGGGTCGGGCAGTTCTTC.

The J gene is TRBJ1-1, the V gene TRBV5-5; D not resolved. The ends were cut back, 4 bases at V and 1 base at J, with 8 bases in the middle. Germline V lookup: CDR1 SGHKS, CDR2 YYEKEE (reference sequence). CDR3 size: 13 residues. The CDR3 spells CASSAIPNTEAFF. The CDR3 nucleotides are TGTGCCAGCAGCGCTATCCCGAACACTGAAGCTTTCTTT.

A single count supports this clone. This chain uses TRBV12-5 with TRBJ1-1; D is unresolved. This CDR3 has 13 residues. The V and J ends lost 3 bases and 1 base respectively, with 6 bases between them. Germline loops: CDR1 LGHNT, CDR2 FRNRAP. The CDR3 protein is CASGLARNTEAFF. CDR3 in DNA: TGTGCTAGTGGTTTAGCGAGGAACACTGAAGCTTTCTTT.

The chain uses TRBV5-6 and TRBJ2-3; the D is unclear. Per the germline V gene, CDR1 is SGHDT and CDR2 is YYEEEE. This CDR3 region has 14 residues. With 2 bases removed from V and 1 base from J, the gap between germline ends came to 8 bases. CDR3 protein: CASSFSQGTDTQYF. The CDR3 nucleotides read TGTGCCAGCAGCTTCAGTCAGGGCACAGATACGCAGTATTTT. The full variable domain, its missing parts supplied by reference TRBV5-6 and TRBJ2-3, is DAGVTQSPTHLIKTRGQQVTLRCSPKSGHDTVSWYQQALGQGPQFIFQYYEEEERQRGNFPDRFSGHQFPNYSSELNVNALLLGDSALYLCASSFSQGTDTQYFGPGTRLTVL.

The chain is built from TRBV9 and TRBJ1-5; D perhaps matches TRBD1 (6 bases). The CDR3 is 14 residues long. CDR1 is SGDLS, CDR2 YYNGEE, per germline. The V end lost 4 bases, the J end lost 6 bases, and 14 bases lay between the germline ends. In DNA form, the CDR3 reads TGTGCCAGCAGCCCGGACACAGGGTCTCAGCCCCAGCATTTT. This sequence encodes CASSPDTGSQPQHF.

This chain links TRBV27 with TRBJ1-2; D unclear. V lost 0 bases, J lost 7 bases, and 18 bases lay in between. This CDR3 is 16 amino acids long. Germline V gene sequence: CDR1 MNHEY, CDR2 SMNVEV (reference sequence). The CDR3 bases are TGTGCCAGCAGTTTATCGGGCAACCCACTCCCCATTGGCTACACCTTC. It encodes CASSLSGNPLPIGYTF.